The clone carrying this T cell receptor (beta chain) has only one observation. The sample comes from a study of OX40 agonist ivuxolimab in advanced cancers. Turning to the study itself: Dose-escalation subjects each had hepatocellular carcinoma, melanoma, renal cell or head and neck cancer.

V was clipped by 6 bases and J by 3 bases, with 11 bases between them. This CDR3 comprises 13 residues. Germline values: CDR1 MDHEN, CDR2 SYDVKM. Profiling relied on immunoSEQ multiplex PCR, and the TCRdb table lists in-frame clones only, not all of them. The sample includes approximately 49,000 clones, approximately 85% of them seen just once. Patients had blood sampled at baseline and again on cycle 4 day 1 and cycle 7 day 1. The material sequenced was CD4+ or CD8+ T cells sorted from blood, taken in a trial of the OX40 agonist ivuxolimab. This clonotype originated in an adult with an advanced solid tumor such as melanoma, head and neck, liver or kidney cancer. This chain links TRBV28 with TRBJ1-2; D is unclear. The CDR3 DNA reads TGTGCCAGCAGCCGACTGACCGACTATGGCTACACCTTC. Protein sequence: CASSRLTDYGYTF.